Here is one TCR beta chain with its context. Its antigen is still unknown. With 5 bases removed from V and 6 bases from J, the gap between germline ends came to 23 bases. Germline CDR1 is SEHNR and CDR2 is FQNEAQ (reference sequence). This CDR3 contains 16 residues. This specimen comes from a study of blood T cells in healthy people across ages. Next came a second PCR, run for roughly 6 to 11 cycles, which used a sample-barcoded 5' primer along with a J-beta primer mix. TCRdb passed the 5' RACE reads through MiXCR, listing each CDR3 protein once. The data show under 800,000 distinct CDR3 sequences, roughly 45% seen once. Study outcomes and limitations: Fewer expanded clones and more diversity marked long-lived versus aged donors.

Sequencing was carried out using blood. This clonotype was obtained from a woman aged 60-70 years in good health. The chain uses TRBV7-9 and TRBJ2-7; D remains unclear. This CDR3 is CASSPIYSRTLGEQYF. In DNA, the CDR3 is TGTGCCAGCAGCCCAATTTACTCGCGAACTCTGGGCGAGCAGTACTTC.